This TCR beta chain was retrieved from a study of regulatory and conventional T cells in RAG deficiency. Produced via immunoSEQ multiplex PCR; TCRdb's table is partial and in-frame only. The repertoire holds roughly 3,000 clones, with around 94% as singletons. The sorted regulatory T cells were CD4+, CD25-high and CD127-low, with genomic DNA sequenced. Concerning this clone itself: The antigen is undetermined.

General study findings and limits: Patient subsets had shorter CDR3s; Omenn Treg-Tconv overlap exceeded 90%. Omenn syndrome and CID/AS patients had roughly 92-fold fewer unique Treg TCR beta sequences, versus 9.5 to 10-fold elsewhere.

The CDR3 has 14 amino acids. The V gene lost 3 bases and the J gene lost 2 bases, with 11 bases spanning the gap. Germline CDR1 is MGHRA and CDR2 is YSYEKL. These data also featured in a second study, about regulatory T cells. That study reports: The primer mix had 52 TRBV and 13 TRBJ primers. In patients, unique TRB V-J pairs were restricted and V/J usage skewed, especially in Tregs.

Sequenced material: CD4+ Tregs sorted from blood. The source of this sequence is a human donor in good health. The chain employs TRBV4-1 and TRBJ2-7; D not certain. CDR3 loop: CASSHDQRTYEQYF. The CDR3 DNA reads as TGCGCCAGCAGCCACGACCAGAGAACCTACGAGCAGTACTTC.